In its sample, the clone carrying this T cell receptor beta chain was seen a few times. Its matching antigen is unknown. Every bit of the isolated RNA underwent reverse transcription, so sequencing read expressed TCRB transcripts. Data came from immunoSEQ multiplex PCR; TCRdb stores just in-frame clones and leaves some out. This table has under 350,000 clones, less than 30% appearing once. The V and J ends lost 2 bases and 7 bases respectively, with 12 bases between them. CDR1 is MNHEY and CDR2 is SVGAGI in the germline V gene. The CDR3 is made up of 14 amino acids. The sample comes from a study of beta chain features in type 1 diabetes. Study-level findings and limits: Within each of all four CD4+ subsets, Type 1 diabetes patients had TCRB CDR3s that were moderately but significantly shorter. Type 1 diabetes patients had fewer VDJ junction insertions and more deletions.

Sequencing was done on a sample of naive CD4+ T cells from blood. The clonotype comes from a woman in her 30s with type 1 diabetes. The chain joins TRBV6-5 to TRBJ1-5, with D maybe TRBD1 (5 bases). CDR3: CASSYVSGDQPQHF. For the CDR3, the DNA is TGTGCCAGCAGTTACGTGTCGGGGGACCAGCCCCAGCATTTT.